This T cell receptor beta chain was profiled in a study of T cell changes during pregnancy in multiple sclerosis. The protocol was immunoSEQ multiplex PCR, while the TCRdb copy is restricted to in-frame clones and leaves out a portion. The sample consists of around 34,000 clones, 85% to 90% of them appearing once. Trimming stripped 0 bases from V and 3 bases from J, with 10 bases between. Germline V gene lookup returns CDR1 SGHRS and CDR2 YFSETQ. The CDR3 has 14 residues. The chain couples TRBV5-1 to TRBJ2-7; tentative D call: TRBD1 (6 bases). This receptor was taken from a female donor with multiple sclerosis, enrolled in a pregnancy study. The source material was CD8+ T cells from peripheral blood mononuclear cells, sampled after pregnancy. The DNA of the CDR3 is TGCGCCAGCAGCTTGGAAGGGACATTCTACGAGCAGTACTTC. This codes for CASSLEGTFYEQYF.